Only a few counts were recorded for the clone carrying this T cell receptor (beta chain). The antigen remains unidentified. TCRdb fed the reads into MiXCR, producing one record per CDR3 protein. This table has 650,000 to 850,000 distinct CDR3 sequences, 25% to 30% appearing once. The record originates from a study of T cell repertoires in cytomegalovirus infection. About the research overall: Recently identified HLA-C-restricted and well-studied HLA-B-restricted CMV epitopes were used. A matching HLA type, together with CMV infection, was signaled by public TCR beta signatures.

Trimming cost V 3 bases and J 2 bases, with 10 bases left between them. Germline lookup yields CDR1 ENHRY and CDR2 SYGVKD. CDR3 length: 14 amino acids. General study points: Of the TCR beta families, the public ones yielded a cumulative frequency that identified carriers of CMV plus the relevant HLA. Dominating the ex vivo response were HLA-C-restricted CMV-specific TCR beta clonotypes.

The sequencing here drew on cultured CD8+ T cells from PBMCs, taken from culture after CMV antigen stimulation. The receptor was isolated from a human donor in good health (CMV status not recorded). Some clones in this sample may be carry-over from other donors' samples. The V gene is TRBV10-3, the J gene TRBJ1-2; D unclear. The chain's CDR3 is CAISDEADNYGYTF. CDR3 DNA sequence: TGTGCCATCAGTGATGAGGCAGACAACTATGGCTACACCTTC.